This T cell receptor beta chain originates from a study of immune characterization of retroperitoneal liposarcoma. TCRdb passed the PCR reads through MiXCR, listing each CDR3 protein once. The sample holds several thousand distinct CDR3 sequences, less than 30% seen once. The CDR3 spans 13 residues. Between the trimmed V and J ends, which lost 6 bases and 4 bases, there was a span of 9 bases. Only a few counts were recorded for this clonotype. The chain uses TRBV12-3 or TRBV12-4 and TRBJ2-2, with no clear D. The receptor was derived from a male donor with retroperitoneal liposarcoma. Sequencing used blood. Here the CDR3 reads CASSPVGTGELFF. In DNA form, the CDR3 reads TGTGCCAGCAGCCCGGTGGGCACCGGGGAGCTGTTTTTT.